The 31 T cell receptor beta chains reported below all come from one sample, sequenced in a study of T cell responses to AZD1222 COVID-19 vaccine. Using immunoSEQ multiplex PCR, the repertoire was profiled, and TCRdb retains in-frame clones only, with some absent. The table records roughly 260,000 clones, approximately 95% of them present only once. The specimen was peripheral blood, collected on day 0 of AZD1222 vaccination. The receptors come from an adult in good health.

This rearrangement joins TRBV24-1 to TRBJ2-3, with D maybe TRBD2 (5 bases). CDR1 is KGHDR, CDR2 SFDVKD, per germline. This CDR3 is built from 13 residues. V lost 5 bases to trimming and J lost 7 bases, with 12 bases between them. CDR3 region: CATSGPLDHTQYF. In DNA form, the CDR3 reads TGTGCCACCAGTGGCCCACTAGATCATACGCAGTATTTT.

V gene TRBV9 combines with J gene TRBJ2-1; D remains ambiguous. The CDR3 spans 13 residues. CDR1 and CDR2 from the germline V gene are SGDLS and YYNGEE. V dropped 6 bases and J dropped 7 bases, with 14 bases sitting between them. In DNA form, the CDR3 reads TGTGCCAGCACCCTCCCTGGGGTGAATGAGCAGTTCTTC. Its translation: CASTLPGVNEQFF.

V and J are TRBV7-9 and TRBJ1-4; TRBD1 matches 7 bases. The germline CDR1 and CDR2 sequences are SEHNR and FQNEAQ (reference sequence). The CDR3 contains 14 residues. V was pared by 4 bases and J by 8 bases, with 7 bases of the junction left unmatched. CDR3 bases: TGTGCCAGCAGCTCGAACAGGGGTGTCGAAAAACTGTTTTTT. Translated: CASSSNRGVEKLFF.

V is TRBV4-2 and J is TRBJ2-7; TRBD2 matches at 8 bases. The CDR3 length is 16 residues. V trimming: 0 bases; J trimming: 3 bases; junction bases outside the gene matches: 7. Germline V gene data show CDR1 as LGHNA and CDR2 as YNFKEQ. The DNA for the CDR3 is TGTGCCAGCAGCCAAGATGAGGAGCGGGGGCTCTACGAGCAGTACTTC. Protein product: CASSQDEERGLYEQYF.

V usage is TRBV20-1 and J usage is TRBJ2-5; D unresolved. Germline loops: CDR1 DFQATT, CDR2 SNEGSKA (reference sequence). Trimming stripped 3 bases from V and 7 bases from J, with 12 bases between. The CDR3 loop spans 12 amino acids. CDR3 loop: CSASPSSATQYF. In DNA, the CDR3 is TGCAGTGCTAGTCCCTCCTCCGCGACCCAGTACTTC.

The CDR3 bases are TGTGCCAGCAGTTTATGGACAGGGACAGGGGGCAATCAGCCCCAGCATTTT. Its protein product is CASSLWTGTGGNQPQHF. The chain is built from TRBV28 and TRBJ1-5, with 10 bases that match TRBD1. The germline gives CDR1 MDHEN, CDR2 SYDVKM. J was trimmed by 2 bases and V by 0 bases; bases with no gene match: 4. The CDR3 runs to 17 residues.

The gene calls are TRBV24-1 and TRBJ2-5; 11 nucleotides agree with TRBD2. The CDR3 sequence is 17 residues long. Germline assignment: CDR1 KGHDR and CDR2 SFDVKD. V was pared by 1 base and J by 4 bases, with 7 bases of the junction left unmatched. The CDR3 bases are TGTGCCACCAGTGATTTTACTAGCGGGAGAGGCCTAGAGACCCAGTACTTC. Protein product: CATSDFTSGRGLETQYF.

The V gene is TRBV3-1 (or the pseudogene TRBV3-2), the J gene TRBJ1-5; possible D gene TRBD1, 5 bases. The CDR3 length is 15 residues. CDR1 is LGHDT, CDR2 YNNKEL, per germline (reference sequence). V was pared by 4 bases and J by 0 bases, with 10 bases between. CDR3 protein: CASSRTGYSNQPQHF. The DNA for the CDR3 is TGTGCCAGCAGCCGAACAGGATATAGCAATCAGCCCCAGCATTTT.

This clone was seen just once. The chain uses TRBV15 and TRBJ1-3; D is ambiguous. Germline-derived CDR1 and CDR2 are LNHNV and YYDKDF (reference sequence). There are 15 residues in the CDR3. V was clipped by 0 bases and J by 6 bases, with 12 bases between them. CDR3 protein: CATSRDVQILNTIYF. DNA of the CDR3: TGTGCCACCAGCAGAGATGTACAGATCCTAAACACCATATATTTT. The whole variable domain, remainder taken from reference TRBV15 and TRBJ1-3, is DAMVIQNPRYQVTQFGKPVTLSCSQTLNHNVMYWYQQKSSQAPKLLFHYYDKDFNNEADTPDNFQSRRPNTSFCFLDIRSPGLGDTAMYLCATSRDVQILNTIYFGEGSWLTVV.

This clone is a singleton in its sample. CDR3 DNA sequence: TGTGCCAGCTCACCGCTAGACACGAATCAGCCCCAGCATTTT. It specifies CASSPLDTNQPQHF. The genes are TRBV18 and TRBJ1-5, with D hard to call. This CDR3 contains 14 residues. CDR1 is KGHSH and CDR2 is LQKENI in the germline V gene. With 3 bases removed from V and 4 bases from J, the gap between germline ends came to 10 bases.

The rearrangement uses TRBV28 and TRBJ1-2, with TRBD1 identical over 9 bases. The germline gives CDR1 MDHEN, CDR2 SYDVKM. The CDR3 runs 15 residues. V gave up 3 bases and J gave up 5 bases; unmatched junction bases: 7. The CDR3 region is CASSFGGTGLYGYTF. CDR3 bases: TGTGCCAGCAGTTTCGGGGGGACAGGGTTATATGGCTACACCTTC.

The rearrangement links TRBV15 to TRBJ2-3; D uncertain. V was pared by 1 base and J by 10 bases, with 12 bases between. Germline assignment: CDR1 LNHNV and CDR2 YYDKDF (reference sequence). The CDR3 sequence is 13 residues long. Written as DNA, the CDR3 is TGTGCCACCAGCAGAGTTGGGGATAGGGCGCAGTATTTT. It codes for CATSRVGDRAQYF. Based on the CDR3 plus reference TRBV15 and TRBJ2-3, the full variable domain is DAMVIQNPRYQVTQFGKPVTLSCSQTLNHNVMYWYQQKSSQAPKLLFHYYDKDFNNEADTPDNFQSRRPNTSFCFLDIRSPGLGDTAMYLCATSRVGDRAQYFGPGTRLTVL.

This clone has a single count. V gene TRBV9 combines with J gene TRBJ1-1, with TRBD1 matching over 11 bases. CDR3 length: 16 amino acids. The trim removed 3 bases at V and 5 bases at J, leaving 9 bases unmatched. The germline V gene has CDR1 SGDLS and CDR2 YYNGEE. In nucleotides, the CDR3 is TGTGCCAGCAGCGCTCGGACAGGGGGCCGGGGAACTGAAGCTTTCTTT. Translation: CASSARTGGRGTEAFF.

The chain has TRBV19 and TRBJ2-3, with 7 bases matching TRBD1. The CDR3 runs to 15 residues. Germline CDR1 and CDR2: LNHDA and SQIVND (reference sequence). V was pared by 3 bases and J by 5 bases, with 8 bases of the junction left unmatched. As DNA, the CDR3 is TGTGCCAGTAGTATCCGAGACAGGGCGGGAGATACGCAGTATTTT. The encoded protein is CASSIRDRAGDTQYF.

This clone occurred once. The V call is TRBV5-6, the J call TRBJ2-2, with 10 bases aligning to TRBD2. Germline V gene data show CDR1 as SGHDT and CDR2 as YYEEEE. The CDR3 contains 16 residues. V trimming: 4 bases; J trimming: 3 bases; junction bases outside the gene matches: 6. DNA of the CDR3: TGTGCCAGCAGCATACTAGCGGGATTTGACACCGGGGAGCTGTTTTTT. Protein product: CASSILAGFDTGELFF.

The CDR3 loop is CSASSGFYYEQYF. The CDR3 nucleotides read TGCAGTGCTAGTAGCGGGTTCTACTATGAGCAGTACTTC. This chain connects TRBV20-1 to TRBJ2-7; 7 bases align to TRBD2. There are 13 residues in the CDR3. With 3 bases clipped from V and 7 bases from J, the junction kept 9 bases outside the gene matches. CDR1 and CDR2 (germline): DFQATT, SNEGSKA (reference sequence).

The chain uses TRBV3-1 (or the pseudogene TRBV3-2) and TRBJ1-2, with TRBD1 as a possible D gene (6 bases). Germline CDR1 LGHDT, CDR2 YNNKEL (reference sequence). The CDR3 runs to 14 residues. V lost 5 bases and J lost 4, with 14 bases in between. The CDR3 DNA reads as TGTGCCAGCAGCTCGGGAGGGGGAGGCTATGGCTACACCTTC. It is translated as CASSSGGGGYGYTF.

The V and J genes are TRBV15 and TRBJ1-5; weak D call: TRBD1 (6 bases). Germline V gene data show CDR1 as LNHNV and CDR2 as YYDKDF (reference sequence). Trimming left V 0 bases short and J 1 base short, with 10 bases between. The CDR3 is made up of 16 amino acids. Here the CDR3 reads CATSREHGGSNQPQHF. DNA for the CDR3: TGTGCCACCAGCAGAGAGCATGGGGGCAGCAATCAGCCCCAGCATTTT.

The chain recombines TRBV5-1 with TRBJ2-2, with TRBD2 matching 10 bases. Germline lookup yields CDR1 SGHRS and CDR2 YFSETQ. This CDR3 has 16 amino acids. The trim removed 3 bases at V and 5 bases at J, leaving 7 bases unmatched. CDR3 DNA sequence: TGCGCCAGCAGCTATCTAGCGGGGGACAATACCGGGGAGCTGTTTTTT. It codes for CASSYLAGDNTGELFF.

In DNA form, the CDR3 reads TGCGCCAGCAGCCAAGATGAGAACAGGAACTATGGCTACACCTTC. Its translation is CASSQDENRNYGYTF. The chain is built from TRBV4-1 and TRBJ1-2, with a weak D call TRBD1 (5 bases). The V end lost 0 bases, the J end lost 2 bases, and 10 bases lay between the germline ends. This CDR3 contains 15 residues. Germline-derived CDR1 and CDR2 are MGHRA and YSYEKL.

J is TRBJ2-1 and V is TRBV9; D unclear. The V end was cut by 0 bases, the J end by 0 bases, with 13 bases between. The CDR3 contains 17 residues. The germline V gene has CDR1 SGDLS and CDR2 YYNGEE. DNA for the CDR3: TGTGCCAGCAGCGTAGCTGGTACTCAGTTCTCCTACAATGAGCAGTTCTTC. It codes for CASSVAGTQFSYNEQFF.

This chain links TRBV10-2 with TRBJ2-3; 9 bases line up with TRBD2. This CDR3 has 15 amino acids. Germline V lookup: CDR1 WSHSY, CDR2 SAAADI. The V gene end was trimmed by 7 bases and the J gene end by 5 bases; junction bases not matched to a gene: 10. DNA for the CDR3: TGCGCCAGCACGGGCGGGGGGGCCGTGGGAGATACGCAGTATTTT. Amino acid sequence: CASTGGGAVGDTQYF.

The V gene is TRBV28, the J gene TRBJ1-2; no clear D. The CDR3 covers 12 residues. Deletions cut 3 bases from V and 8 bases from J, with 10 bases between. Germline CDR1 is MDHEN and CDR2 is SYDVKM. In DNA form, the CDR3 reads TGTGCCAGCAGTTTGGCTAGAGGAGGCTACACCTTC. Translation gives CASSLARGGYTF.

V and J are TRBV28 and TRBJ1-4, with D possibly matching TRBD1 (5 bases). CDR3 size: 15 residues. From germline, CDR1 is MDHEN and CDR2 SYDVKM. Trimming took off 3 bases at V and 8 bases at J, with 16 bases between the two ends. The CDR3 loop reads CASSFLQGPPEKLFF. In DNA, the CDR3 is TGTGCCAGCAGTTTCTTGCAGGGACCCCCGGAAAAACTGTTTTTT.

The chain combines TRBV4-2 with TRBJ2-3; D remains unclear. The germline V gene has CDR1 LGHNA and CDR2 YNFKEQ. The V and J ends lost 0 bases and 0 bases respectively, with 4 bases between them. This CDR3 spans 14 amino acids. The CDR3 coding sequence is TGTGCCAGCAGCCAAGATGGGAGCACAGATACGCAGTATTTT. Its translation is CASSQDGSTDTQYF.

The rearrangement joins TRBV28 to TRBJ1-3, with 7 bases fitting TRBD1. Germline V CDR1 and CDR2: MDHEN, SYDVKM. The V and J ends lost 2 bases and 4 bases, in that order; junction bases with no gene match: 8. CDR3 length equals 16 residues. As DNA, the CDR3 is TGTGCCAGCAGTTTAACCCGACAGGGAAGAGGAAACACCATATATTTT. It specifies CASSLTRQGRGNTIYF.

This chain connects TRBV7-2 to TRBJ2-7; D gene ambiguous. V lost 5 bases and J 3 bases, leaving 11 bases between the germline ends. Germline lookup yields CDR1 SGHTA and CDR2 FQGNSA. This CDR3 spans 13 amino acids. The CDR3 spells CASSPVPGYEQYF. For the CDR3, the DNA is TGTGCCAGCAGCCCCGTGCCGGGCTACGAGCAGTACTTC.

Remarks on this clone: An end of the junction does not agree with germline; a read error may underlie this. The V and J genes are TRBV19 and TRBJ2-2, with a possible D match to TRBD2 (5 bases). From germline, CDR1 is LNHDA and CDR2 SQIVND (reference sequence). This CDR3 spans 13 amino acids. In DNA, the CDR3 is TGTGCCAGCCCCTCCGGACTCAACCGGGGAGCTGTTTTT. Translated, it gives CASPSGLNRGAVF.

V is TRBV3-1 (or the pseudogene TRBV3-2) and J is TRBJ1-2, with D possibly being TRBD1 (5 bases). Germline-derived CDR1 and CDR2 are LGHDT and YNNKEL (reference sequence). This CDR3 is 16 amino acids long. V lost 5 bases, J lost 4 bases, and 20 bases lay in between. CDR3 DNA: TGTGCCAGCAGCGGAGCCCCCGGGGCGCGGAGCTATGGCTACACCTTC. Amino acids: CASSGAPGARSYGYTF.

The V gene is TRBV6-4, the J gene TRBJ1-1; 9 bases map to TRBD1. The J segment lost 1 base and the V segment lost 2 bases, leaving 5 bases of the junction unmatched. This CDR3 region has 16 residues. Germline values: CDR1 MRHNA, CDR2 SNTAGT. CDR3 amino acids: CASSDRPGQGNTEAFF. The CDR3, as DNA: TGTGCCAGCAGTGACAGGCCGGGACAGGGGAACACTGAAGCTTTCTTT.

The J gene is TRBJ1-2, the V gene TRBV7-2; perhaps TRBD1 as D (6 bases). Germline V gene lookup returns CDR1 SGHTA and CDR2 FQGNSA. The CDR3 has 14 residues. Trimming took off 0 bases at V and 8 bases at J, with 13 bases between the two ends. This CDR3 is CASSLAAGAQGYTF. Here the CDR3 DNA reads TGTGCCAGCAGCTTAGCTGCAGGGGCGCAGGGCTACACCTTC.